The 17 T cell receptor beta chains in this list originate from one sample, sequenced in a study of brain T cells in children with intractable seizures. Libraries were prepared by immunoSEQ multiplex PCR; TCRdb keeps only in-frame clonotypes and omits some of them. This table holds some 76,000 clones, approximately 94% found once. Sequenced here: peripheral blood, sampled at surgery. These receptors were collected from a boy in the first two years of life with tuberous sclerosis and intractable seizures.

The chain carries TRBV27 and TRBJ2-3; D remains ambiguous. CDR3 length: 12 amino acids. Trimming pared 3 bases from V and 5 bases from J, leaving 6 bases between. The V gene's germline CDR1 is MNHEY and CDR2 SMNVEV (reference sequence). CDR3 nucleotides: TGTGCCAGCAGTTTTTCGGGAGATACGCAGTATTTT. Translation: CASSFSGDTQYF.

This chain uses TRBV27 with TRBJ2-5, with 10 positions matching TRBD2. Germline CDR1 is MNHEY and CDR2 is SMNVEV (reference sequence). The CDR3 extends over 14 amino acids. V lost 2 bases to trimming and J lost 4 bases; unmatched junction nucleotides: 1. The CDR3 DNA sequence: TGTGCCAGCAGTTTACTAGCGGGAGTAGAGACCCAGTACTTC. Residues: CASSLLAGVETQYF.

This clone was picked up one time. This chain joins TRBV7-9 and TRBJ1-1; D unclear. CDR1 and CDR2 from the germline V gene are SEHNR and FQNEAQ (reference sequence). Trimming took off 1 base at V and 5 bases at J, with 8 bases between the two ends. The CDR3 runs to 13 residues. The CDR3 DNA is TGTGCCAGCAGCTTAGATCCACAAACTGAAGCTTTCTTT. Amino acid sequence: CASSLDPQTEAFF.

The chain carries TRBV10-3 and TRBJ1-2, with D hard to call. Germline CDR1 ENHRY, CDR2 SYGVKD. This CDR3 is built from 15 residues. The V end was cut by 3 bases, the J end by 1 base, with 12 bases between. DNA of the CDR3: TGTGCCATCAGTGACAGAAGTTGGGATAACTATGGCTACACCTTC. The encoded protein is CAISDRSWDNYGYTF.

This chain uses TRBV3-1 (or the pseudogene TRBV3-2) with TRBJ1-3, with TRBD1 as a possible D gene (5 bases). V lost 1 base and J lost 0, with 7 bases in between. Germline lookup yields CDR1 LGHDT and CDR2 YNNKEL (reference sequence). The CDR3 covers 15 residues. The CDR3 DNA reads TGTGCCAGCAGCCAAGGGGGGTCCTCTGGAAACACCATATATTTT. As protein: CASSQGGSSGNTIYF.

This clone showed up just once. The rearrangement joins TRBV3-1 (or the pseudogene TRBV3-2) to TRBJ2-3; the D gene is possibly TRBD1 (6 bases). V lost 8 bases, J lost 4 bases, and 19 bases lay in between. CDR3 size: 15 residues. CDR1 is LGHDT, CDR2 YNNKEL, per germline (reference sequence). In DNA, the CDR3 is TGTGCCAGCCAAAAAGCCAGGGGCGCCTCAGATACGCAGTATTTT. Translating gives CASQKARGASDTQYF.

This chain connects TRBV9 to TRBJ2-2; the match to TRBD2 covers 7 bases. The germline V gene encodes CDR1 SGDLS and CDR2 YYNGEE. J gave up 2 bases and V 6 bases, and 1 base lay outside the gene matches. The CDR3 totals 13 residues. The CDR3 protein is CASKRGNTGELFF. For the CDR3, the DNA is TGTGCCAGCAAGCGGGGCAACACCGGGGAGCTGTTTTTT.

The chain combines TRBV10-1 with TRBJ2-7, with D hard to call. The germline V gene encodes CDR1 WNHNN and CDR2 SYGVQD (reference sequence). V lost 7 bases and J lost 0, with 13 bases in between. The CDR3 runs to 14 residues. The CDR3 is CASTEVVPSYEQYF. The CDR3 region has the DNA TGCGCCAGCACCGAGGTAGTCCCCTCCTACGAGCAGTACTTC.

The chain recombines TRBV2 with TRBJ1-5; weak D call: TRBD1 (6 bases). The CDR3 spans 16 residues. V was pared by 2 bases and J by 2 bases, with 13 bases between. CDR1 SNHLY and CDR2 FYNNEI come from the germline V gene. CDR3 sequence: CASSESGRGRNQPQHF. The CDR3 bases are TGTGCCAGCAGTGAATCTGGCAGGGGTCGCAATCAGCCCCAGCATTTT.

The chain uses TRBV27 and TRBJ2-5; D is unclear. The CDR3 loop spans 14 amino acids. In germline, CDR1 is MNHEY, CDR2 SMNVEV (reference sequence). Trimming removed 5 bases from V and 2 bases from J, with 12 bases in between. The CDR3 nucleotides are TGTGCCAGCAGTGCAACCCGGGTGCAAGAGACCCAGTACTTC. Translation gives CASSATRVQETQYF.

This clone is a singleton in its sample. This chain uses TRBV9 with TRBJ2-3; either TRBD1 or TRBD2 may supply D (6 bases each). V was trimmed by 0 bases and J by 3 bases, leaving 17 bases between them. CDR3 length: 17 residues. Germline V gene sequence: CDR1 SGDLS, CDR2 YYNGEE. CDR3 nucleotides: TGTGCCAGCAGCGTAGGACGGGGGCCCCCCCAAACAGATACGCAGTATTTT. Encoded protein: CASSVGRGPPQTDTQYF.

The count of this clone is one. The chain joins TRBV6-5 to TRBJ1-2, with 9 bases matching TRBD1. Looked up from germline, CDR1 is MNHEY and CDR2 is SVGAGI. J gave up 2 bases and V 6 bases, and 4 bases lay outside the gene matches. The CDR3 has 14 amino acids. The CDR3 region has the DNA TGTGCCAGCAGACCCGGGACAGGGAACTATGGCTACACCTTC. This translates into CASRPGTGNYGYTF.

The CDR3 nucleotides read TGTGCCAGCGGGGTGGTGGTCGGGACAGGGGACTCACCCCTCCACTTT. It specifies CASGVVVGTGDSPLHF. V usage is TRBV28 and J usage is TRBJ1-6, with 10 bases identical to TRBD1. The CDR3 runs to 16 residues. The V and J ends lost 8 bases and 10 bases, in that order; junction bases with no gene match: 14. Germline V gene lookup returns CDR1 MDHEN and CDR2 SYDVKM.

The chain uses TRBV15 and TRBJ2-3; D call uncertain. Germline CDR1 is LNHNV and CDR2 is YYDKDF (reference sequence). Trimming shortened V by 5 bases and J by 1 base, and 10 bases separated the two germline ends. The CDR3 has 14 residues. CDR3 loop: CATSLAVRTDTQYF. CDR3 sequence (DNA): TGTGCCACCAGCCTGGCAGTTCGCACAGATACGCAGTATTTT.

The rearrangement uses TRBV3-1 (or the pseudogene TRBV3-2) and TRBJ2-7; D possibly corresponds to TRBD1 (6 bases). Trimming shortened V by 3 bases and J by 10 bases, and 25 bases separated the two germline ends. The germline CDR1 and CDR2 sequences are LGHDT and YNNKEL (reference sequence). The CDR3 extends over 16 amino acids. The CDR3 loop is CASSHPTGQRSLTQYF. In DNA form, the CDR3 reads TGTGCCAGCAGCCATCCCACTGGACAGCGGAGCCTTACACAGTACTTC.

V gene TRBV29-1 combines with J gene TRBJ2-3; 10 nucleotides match TRBD2. CDR3 length equals 14 residues. Germline V gene lookup returns CDR1 SQVTM and CDR2 ANQGSEA. J lost 6 bases, V lost 2 bases, and 5 bases had no gene match. The CDR3 region has the DNA TGCAGCGTTGAACTAGCGGGAGTCTTGGATACGCAGTATTTT. It is translated as CSVELAGVLDTQYF.

V usage is TRBV6-1 and J usage is TRBJ1-5, with a tentative D call TRBD1 (5 bases). The CDR3 contains 15 residues. Germline CDR1 is MNHNS and CDR2 is SASEGT. The V gene lost 5 bases and the J gene lost 0 bases, with 11 bases spanning the gap. In DNA form, the CDR3 reads TGTGCCAGCAGTTTGGCCAGGGATAGCAATCAGCCCCAGCATTTT. Protein sequence: CASSLARDSNQPQHF.